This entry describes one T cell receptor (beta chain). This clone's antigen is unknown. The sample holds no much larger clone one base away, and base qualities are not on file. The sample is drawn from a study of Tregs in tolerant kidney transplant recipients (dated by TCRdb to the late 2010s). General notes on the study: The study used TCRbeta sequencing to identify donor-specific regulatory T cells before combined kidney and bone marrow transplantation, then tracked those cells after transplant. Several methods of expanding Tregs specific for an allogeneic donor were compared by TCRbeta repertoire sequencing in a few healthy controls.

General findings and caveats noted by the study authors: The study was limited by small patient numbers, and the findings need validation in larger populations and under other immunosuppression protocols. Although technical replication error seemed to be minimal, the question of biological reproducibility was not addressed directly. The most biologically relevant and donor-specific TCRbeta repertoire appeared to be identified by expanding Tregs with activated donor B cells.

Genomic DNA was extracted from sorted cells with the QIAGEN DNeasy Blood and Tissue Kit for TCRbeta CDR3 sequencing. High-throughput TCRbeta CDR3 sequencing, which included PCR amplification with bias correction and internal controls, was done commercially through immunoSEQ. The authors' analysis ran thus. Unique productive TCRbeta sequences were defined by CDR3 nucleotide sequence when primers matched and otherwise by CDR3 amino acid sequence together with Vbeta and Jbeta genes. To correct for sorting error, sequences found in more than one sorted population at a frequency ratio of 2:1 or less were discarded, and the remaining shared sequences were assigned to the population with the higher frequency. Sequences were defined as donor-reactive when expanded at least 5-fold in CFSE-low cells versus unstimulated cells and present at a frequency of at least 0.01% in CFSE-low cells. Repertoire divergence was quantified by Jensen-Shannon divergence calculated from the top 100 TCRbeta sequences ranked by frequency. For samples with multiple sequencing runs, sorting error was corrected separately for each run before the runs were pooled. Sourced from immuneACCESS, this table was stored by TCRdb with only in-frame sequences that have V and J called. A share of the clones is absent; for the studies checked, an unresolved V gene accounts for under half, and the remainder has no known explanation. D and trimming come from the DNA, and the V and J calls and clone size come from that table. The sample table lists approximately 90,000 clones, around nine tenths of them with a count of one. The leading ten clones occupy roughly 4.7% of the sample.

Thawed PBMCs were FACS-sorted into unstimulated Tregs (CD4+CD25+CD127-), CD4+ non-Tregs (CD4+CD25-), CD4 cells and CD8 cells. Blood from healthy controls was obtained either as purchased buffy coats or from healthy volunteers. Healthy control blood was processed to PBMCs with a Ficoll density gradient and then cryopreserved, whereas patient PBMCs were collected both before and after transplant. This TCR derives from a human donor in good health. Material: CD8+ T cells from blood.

The nucleotides are TGTGCCAGCAGCTTAGGTCTGGCGGGGGTTAGCAATCAGCCCCAGCATTTT. This yields the protein CASSLGLAGVSNQPQHF. Rearrangement joined TRBV7-8 to TRBJ1-5, and perhaps TRBD1 as D gene, on 5 matching bases. Sequences SGHVS (CDR1) and FQNEAQ (CDR2) are obtained from the germline V gene. The CDR3 measures 17 amino acids from cysteine to phenylalanine. Only CDR3 DNA remains: 51 bases, in frame from the first base. V is shortened by 1 base, J by 0 bases, and the region joining them spans 13 bases.